This entry lists 23 T cell receptor beta chains sequenced from one sample in a study of blood T cells in healthy people across ages. Primed by a sample-barcoded 5' primer and a J-beta primer mix, a second PCR proceeded for 7 to 11 cycles. Each CDR3 protein gets one entry after TCRdb re-called the 5' RACE reads with MiXCR. In the table there are some 930,000 distinct CDR3 sequences, just under 30% of which are singletons. These data were likewise used in another study, on T cells of mothers and their children.

Source material: blood. The receptors here all came from a woman in her thirties or forties in good health.

CDR3 sequence: CASSQRRSEQYF. The CDR3 coding sequence is TGTGCCAGCAGCCAAAGACGAAGCGAGCAGTACTTC. This chain connects TRBV3-1 to TRBJ2-7; D unclear. Trimming removed 2 bases at V and 6 bases at J, with 8 bases between. The CDR3 totals 12 residues. The V gene's germline CDR1 is LGHDT and CDR2 YNNKEL (reference sequence).

This clonotype has ten or more counts. V gene TRBV7-2 combines with J gene TRBJ2-7; 7 bases fit TRBD2. V was pared by 5 bases and J by 2 bases, with 12 bases of the junction left unmatched. This CDR3 comprises 16 residues. The germline V gene encodes CDR1 SGHTA and CDR2 FQGNSA. CDR3 sequence reads: CASSAAHGGRTYEQYF. CDR3 coding DNA: TGTGCCAGCAGCGCCGCTCACGGGGGGAGAACCTACGAGCAGTACTTC.

This sequence joins TRBV28 and TRBJ1-3; tentative D call: TRBD1 (6 bases). The CDR3 totals 12 residues. The ends were cut back, 8 bases at V and 2 bases at J, with 7 bases in the middle. Looked up from germline, CDR1 is MDHEN and CDR2 is SYDVKM. DNA for the CDR3: TGTGCCAGCGGGGGCACTGGAAACACCATATATTTT. The encoded protein is CASGGTGNTIYF.

As to this clonotype: This could be a read error, since a much larger clone is one nucleotide away. The chain recombines TRBV4-3 with TRBJ2-5, with TRBD1 as a possible D gene (5 bases). CDR3 length equals 15 residues. Germline values: CDR1 LGHNA, CDR2 YSLEER. With 4 bases removed from V and 4 bases from J, the gap between germline ends came to 16 bases. The CDR3 is CASSRRTGRGETQYF. DNA of the CDR3: TGCGCCAGCAGCCGCAGAACAGGAAGGGGAGAGACCCAGTACTTC.

V usage is TRBV18 and J usage is TRBJ1-3; possible D gene TRBD1, 5 bases. Germline V gene data show CDR1 as KGHSH and CDR2 as LQKENI. CDR3 length: 16 residues. The ends were cut back, 4 bases at V and 0 bases at J, with 13 bases in the middle. The CDR3 DNA reads as TGTGCCAGCTCACGTCCCGGGACCAACTCTGGAAACACCATATATTTT. Protein sequence: CASSRPGTNSGNTIYF.

The V call is TRBV2, the J call TRBJ2-3, with D unclear. Germline V CDR1 and CDR2: SNHLY, FYNNEI. The V and J ends lost 4 bases and 0 bases respectively, with 11 bases between them. The CDR3 length is 15 residues. The CDR3 DNA reads as TGTGCCAGCAGTGCTGGCGGTCCAAGCACAGATACGCAGTATTTT. It is translated as CASSAGGPSTDTQYF.

This clonotype was detected many times. One end of the junction does not line up with germline, which may come from a read error. The V and J genes are TRBV20-1 and TRBJ2-7, with no clear D. CDR3 length: 14 residues. Germline V gene data show CDR1 as DFQATT and CDR2 as SNEGSKA (reference sequence). CDR3 nucleotide sequence: TGCAATGCTGGCCTGGACCCAAGATCCTACGAGCAGTACTTC. Translated, it gives CNAGLDPRSYEQYF.

This clonotype was recorded a few times. V usage is TRBV28 and J usage is TRBJ2-7; 9 nucleotides match TRBD1. V shed 3 bases, J shed 7 bases, and the junction held 10 bases outside the gene matches. CDR3 size: 15 residues. Germline V gene data show CDR1 as MDHEN and CDR2 as SYDVKM. The CDR3: CASSFRLGQGGEQYF. DNA for the CDR3: TGTGCCAGCAGTTTTCGTTTGGGACAGGGTGGAGAGCAGTACTTC.

The table lists this clonotype with many counts. The chain links TRBV7-6 to TRBJ2-1; 7 positions agree with TRBD1. Germline V lookup: CDR1 SGHVS, CDR2 FNYEAQ. J gave up 12 bases and V 5 bases, and 4 bases lay outside the gene matches. This CDR3 has 11 amino acids. The CDR3 region is CASSPGTAQFF. The DNA of the CDR3 is TGTGCCAGCAGCCCGGGGACAGCGCAGTTCTTC.

The genes are TRBV25-1 and TRBJ2-7, with D perhaps TRBD1 (5 bases). CDR1 is MGHDK and CDR2 is SYGVNS in the germline V gene. The CDR3 runs to 11 residues. The V and J ends lost 7 bases and 6 bases respectively, with 10 bases between them. The CDR3 region is CASNRMGEQYF. The CDR3 DNA sequence: TGTGCCAGCAACAGGATGGGCGAGCAGTACTTC.

This clonotype was seen a handful of times. The CDR3 region has the DNA TGTGCCAGCAGCCCAGGGACAGGGGGCGATGGCTACACCTTC. Its protein product is CASSPGTGGDGYTF. The V gene is TRBV7-6, the J gene TRBJ1-2; 12 nucleotides align to TRBD1. Looked up from germline, CDR1 is SGHVS and CDR2 is FNYEAQ. This CDR3 spans 14 amino acids. J gave up 6 bases and V 5 bases, and 4 bases lay outside the gene matches.

This clonotype has a handful of counts. The gene calls are TRBV12-3 or TRBV12-4 and TRBJ1-3; D call uncertain. The CDR3 runs 15 residues. V was pared by 0 bases and J by 2 bases, with 8 bases between. The CDR3 bases are TGTGCCAGCAGTTTAGCTGCCACACCTGGAAACACCATATATTTT. Translated, it gives CASSLAATPGNTIYF.

A remark on this clonotype: A much larger clone differs by one base, so this may be a read error. The gene calls are TRBV29-1 and TRBJ2-1; 10 nucleotides line up with TRBD1. The V gene's germline CDR1 is SQVTM and CDR2 ANQGSEA. The ends lost 5 bases at V and 13 bases at J; junction bases unmatched: 11. This CDR3 contains 13 residues. The CDR3 protein is CSVWTGGFETQFF. The CDR3 DNA follows: TGCAGCGTTTGGACAGGGGGTTTCGAGACCCAGTTCTTC.

This clonotype came up a few times. The V and J genes are TRBV6-5 and TRBJ2-3; the D gene is possibly TRBD1 (5 bases). This CDR3 comprises 14 residues. CDR1 and CDR2 (germline): MNHEY, SVGAGI. V was cut by 4 bases and J by 4 bases, with 12 bases left in between. The CDR3 region is CASSSWTTADTQYF. The CDR3 coding sequence is TGTGCCAGCAGTTCCTGGACAACTGCAGATACGCAGTATTTT.

In the case of this clonotype: A junction boundary mismatches the germline segment, possibly from a read error. J is TRBJ1-2 and V is TRBV5-1; D may be TRBD1 (6 bases). Germline V gene lookup returns CDR1 SGHRS and CDR2 YFSETQ. The CDR3 sequence is 15 residues long. The CDR3 loop is CASSLSRGPNYGNTF. The CDR3 nucleotides are TGCGCCAGCAGCTTGTCCAGGGGACCGAACTATGGCAACACCTTC.

Ten or more counts support this clonotype. V gene TRBV7-2 combines with J gene TRBJ1-2, with a weak D call TRBD1 (6 bases). Trimming pared 7 bases from V and 6 bases from J, leaving 21 bases between. Germline V gene data show CDR1 as SGHTA and CDR2 as FQGNSA. The CDR3 length is 15 residues. CDR3 DNA: TGTGCCAGCAACATCCGGAGGGGGGGCGCGGATGGCTACACCTTC. Its protein product is CASNIRRGGADGYTF. The full variable domain, completed using reference TRBV7-2 and TRBJ1-2, is GAGVSQSPSNKVTEKGKDVELRCDPISGHTALYWYRQSLGQGLEFLIYFQGNSAPDKSGLPSDRFSAERTGGSVSTLTIQRTQQEDSAVYLCASNIRRGGADGYTFGSGTRLTVV.

This chain joins TRBV3-1 and TRBJ2-1; 7 bases match TRBD1. Germline CDR1 reads LGHDT; CDR2 reads YNNKEL (reference sequence). The length of the CDR3 is 16 residues. V was clipped by 3 bases and J by 1 base; unmatched bases: 6. The CDR3 nucleotides are TGTGCCAGCAGCCATCCCAGCAGGGGGTCCTACAATGAGCAGTTCTTC. Its protein is CASSHPSRGSYNEQFF.

In this sample, this clonotype turned up a few times. The chain joins TRBV5-1 to TRBJ1-2; D possibly corresponds to TRBD1 (5 bases). The V end lost 0 bases, the J end lost 11 bases, and 8 bases lay between the germline ends. This CDR3 spans 11 amino acids. CDR1 and CDR2 (germline): SGHRS, YFSETQ. CDR3 sequence reads: CASSLDTGYTF. As DNA, the CDR3 is TGCGCCAGCAGCTTGGATACAGGTTACACCTTC.

Comment on this clonotype: Germline is not matched at one junction end, which may reflect a read error. The chain is built from TRBV10-3 and TRBJ2-7, with 8 bases lining up with TRBD2. The CDR3 runs to 14 residues. In germline, CDR1 is ENHRY, CDR2 SYGVKD. For the CDR3, the DNA is TGTGCCACCAAAGATCCGGGACTAGGCTCCGAGCAGGACTTC. This translates into CATKDPGLGSEQDF.

The rearrangement uses TRBV6-5 and TRBJ1-2; the match to TRBD1 covers 7 bases. This CDR3 has 18 amino acids. V was pared by 2 bases and J by 0 bases, with 12 bases of the junction left unmatched. Germline CDR1 reads MNHEY; CDR2 reads SVGAGI. The CDR3 is CASSYPERQGGPNYGYTF. CDR3 bases: TGTGCCAGCAGTTACCCGGAGAGGCAGGGGGGTCCTAACTATGGCTACACCTTC.

The chain combines TRBV20-1 with TRBJ2-3; 7 positions agree with TRBD1. This CDR3 has 14 residues. Germline V gives CDR1 DFQATT, CDR2 SNEGSKA (reference sequence). J lost 3 bases, V lost 3 bases, and 6 bases had no gene match. As DNA, the CDR3 is TGCAGTGCTAGGGCGACAGGGATGACAGATACGCAGTATTTT. Residues: CSARATGMTDTQYF.

The chain has TRBV30 and TRBJ2-5, with D possibly being TRBD1 or TRBD2 (5 bases each). Germline CDR1 and CDR2: GTSNPN and SVGIG (reference sequence). V was clipped by 0 bases and J by 2 bases, with 10 bases between them. The CDR3 runs 14 residues. The CDR3 DNA reads as TGTGCCTGGAGTGTACATGGGGGACAAGAGACCCAGTACTTC. Translation: CAWSVHGGQETQYF.

This clonotype appeared a few times. The chain couples TRBV18 to TRBJ1-2; D unresolved. Per the germline V gene, CDR1 is KGHSH and CDR2 is LQKENI. V lost 3 bases to trimming and J lost 2 bases, with 13 bases between them. The CDR3 consists of 15 residues. The CDR3 sequence: CASSPSIDKNYGYTF. Here the CDR3 DNA reads TGTGCCAGCTCACCCAGTATAGACAAGAACTATGGCTACACCTTC.